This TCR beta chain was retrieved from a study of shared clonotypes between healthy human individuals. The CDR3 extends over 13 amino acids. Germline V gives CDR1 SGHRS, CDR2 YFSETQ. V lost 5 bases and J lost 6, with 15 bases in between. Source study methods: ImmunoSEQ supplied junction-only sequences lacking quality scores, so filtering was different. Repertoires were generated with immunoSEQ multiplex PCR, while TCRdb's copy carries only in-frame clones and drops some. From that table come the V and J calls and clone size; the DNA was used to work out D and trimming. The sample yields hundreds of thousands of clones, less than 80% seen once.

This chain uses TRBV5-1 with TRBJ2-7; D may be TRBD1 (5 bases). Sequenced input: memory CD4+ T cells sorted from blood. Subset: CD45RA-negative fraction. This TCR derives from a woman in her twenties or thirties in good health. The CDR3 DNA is TGCGCCAGCAGAGATCAGGGTCGGGCCGAGCAGTACTTC. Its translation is CASRDQGRAEQYF.